This T cell receptor beta chain was recorded in a study of T cells in Graves' hyperthyroidism and ophthalmopathy. The study, taken as a whole, reports: The majority of expanded thyroid clonotypes above 0.001 also appeared in blood.

Amplification yielded TCR beta CDR3 regions, with RNA transcripts as the source. First-round RT-PCR of the TCR CDR3 relied on the HTBI primer set. TCRdb called the multiplex PCR reads again in MiXCR, with one record for every CDR3 protein. This table has approximately 600,000 distinct CDR3 sequences, under 20% appearing once. Hyperthyroidism in the patients, aged 18 to 65, was newly diagnosed and under 2 months in duration. Used for diagnoses were clinical symptoms, serum thyroxine and TRAb, thyroid ultrasound and orbital computed tomography. An approximately 9.8 ml volume of fresh peripheral blood provided the PBMCs. Germline V gene data show CDR1 as MNHNY and CDR2 as SVGAGI (reference sequence). The CDR3 totals 16 residues. The J segment lost 2 bases and the V segment lost 2 bases, leaving 6 bases of the junction unmatched. This clonotype was recorded many times. What it recognizes is unknown.

The chain links TRBV6-6 to TRBJ1-2; TRBD1 agrees at 9 bases. This TCR came from a woman between 25 and 40 years old with Graves' hyperthyroidism. Sequenced sample: blood. For the CDR3, the DNA is TGTGCCAGCAGTTACCCGACAGGGGGAGGGAACTATGGCTACACCTTC. It yields the protein CASSYPTGGGNYGYTF.